Listed below are T cell receptor beta chains from one sample, sequenced in a study of cytomegalovirus exposure and HLA in healthy donors. Profiling relied on immunoSEQ multiplex PCR, and the TCRdb table lists in-frame clones only, not all of them. The sample contains around 50,000 clones, about four fifths of which appear only once. Sequenced: PBMCs. The receptors here all came from a man in his forties or fifties in good health and CMV-seronegative. Both conserved end residues are part of each CDR3. The D gene is left open where the match is weak.

V gene	J gene	D gene	CDR3 protein
TRBV11-1	TRBJ1-6	-	CASSPTGAGSPLHF
TRBV10-3	TRBJ2-1	TRBD2	CATGPTSGGAGQFF
TRBV5-6	TRBJ2-6	-	CASSAVRGSAAGANVLTF
TRBV7-8	TRBJ2-3	TRBD2	CASSLGTSGGPTDTQYF
TRBV4-3	TRBJ1-2	TRBD1	CASSQDLLQGTYGYTF
TRBV27	TRBJ1-2	-	CASSLVTGWGYTF
TRBV15	TRBJ2-1	TRBD1	CATSRPGTGFPYNEQFF
TRBV6-5	TRBJ2-5	-	CASSYGPGSSVETQYF
TRBV10-3	TRBJ1-1	-	CASGGQPATEAFF
TRBV19	TRBJ1-5	-	CASSESSNQPQHF
TRBV30	TRBJ1-1	TRBD1	CAWRAGQAEAFF
TRBV2	TRBJ2-3	TRBD2	CASTRPGTSGGARLSTDTQYF
TRBV5-4	TRBJ1-1	-	CASRQTANTEAFF
TRBV28	TRBJ2-2	-	CAGRQDSNTGELFF
TRBV27	TRBJ2-1	TRBD2	CASYGGANSNEQFF